This T cell receptor (beta chain) was sequenced during a study of T cells in Graves' hyperthyroidism and ophthalmopathy (dated by TCRdb to about 2019). Regarding the research as a whole: Peripheral blood was sampled at the time of initial diagnosis, prior to any treatment. To identify TCR V-J signatures that set the groups apart, the researchers used a discovery cohort of about a hundred patients, made up of approximately 43 with Graves' ophthalmopathy and some 58 with stable Graves' hyperthyroidism. An independent validation cohort of under 20 hyperthyroidism patients and about 15 patients who later progressed to ophthalmopathy tested prospective prediction of ophthalmopathy. For training and testing, the approximately 97 patients in the discovery cohort were randomly divided in a 7:3 ratio. In about six Graves' hyperthyroidism patients, the study also compared T-cell repertoires from thyroid tissue with T-cell repertoires from blood. After blood sampling, hyperthyroidism patients were treated with methimazole at a starting dose of 30 mg daily, and ophthalmopathy patients were treated with high-dose intravenous methylprednisolone. TCR Vbeta CDR3 sequencing of 120 to 150 peripheral blood samples (over 40 ophthalmopathy, 75 or so hyperthyroidism and approximately 17 progressor patients) is reported in the paper.

The TCR beta CDR3 regions were amplified from RNA transcripts. The TCR CDR3 was subjected to a first round of RT-PCR using the HTBI primer set and the Qiagen OneStep RT-PCR kit. The libraries were constructed in a second round of multiplex PCR and then size-selected and purified. Sequencing of the libraries was done on an Illumina HiSeq2000 using paired-end 100 bp reads. The published analysis was carried out like this. SOAPnuke was used to process the raw data, removing reads that contained adapters or uncalled bases, had a mean Phred below 15, or lacked an exact match to the constant primer or identifier. High-quality paired reads were merged with COPE v1.2.5, and unique nucleotide sequences were defined as clonotypes. MiTCR v1.1 was used to align clonotypes to the IMGT TRBV, TRBD and TRBJ reference segments. The analysis was restricted to V-J combinations with a frequency above 0.0001, which together covered approximately 99% of the repertoires. A TCS score was defined as the ratio between F50 (clonal expansion) and ExV (chaos), using BLOSUM62-based TCRdist between CDR3 peptides within each V-J. Welch's t-statistics and random forest reduced roughly 540 V-J features to fewer than 15, which were used in a naive Bayes classifier (R e1071). The raw public data were reprocessed by TCRdb itself: fastp quality trimming at Q25, MiXCR clonotype calling, in-frame beta chains only. A single entry per CDR3 protein holds the most common genes and DNA from its merged rows. What appears here as the V and J calls and clone size reflects TCRdb's work, not the paper's. The sample includes 480,000 or so distinct CDR3 sequences, with around 15% observed a single time. Jointly, the top ten make up under 20% of the sample.

Study-level results and caveats: In validation, the model predicted progression to ophthalmopathy with approximately 69% sensitivity and about 73% specificity, a median of 6.5 months before onset. Most expanded thyroid clonotypes (frequency above 0.001) were also found in blood, which suggests that blood repertoires may mirror thyroid immune responses. Sample size was not statistically predetermined, and blinding of investigators to group allocation was not performed. In cross-validation, a model built on a 13 V-J signature told ophthalmopathy apart from stable hyperthyroidism with roughly 87% sensitivity and about 81% specificity, and in testing the same model reached 80%/75%.

Including cysteine and phenylalanine, the CDR3 has 12 amino acids. This entry keeps only the CDR3 DNA: 36 bases, framed from base 1. At the junction V is shortened by 2 bases and J by 8 bases, with 10 bases in between. For CDR1 and CDR2, the germline V gene (reference sequence) lists DFQATT and SNEGSKA. This clonotype was counted ten times or more. What antigen it recognizes has not been identified. Per-base quality was not reported, and no clone a single base away is much larger than it. Stable Graves' hyperthyroidism was defined as no progression to ophthalmopathy during 18 months of follow-up. Hyperthyroidism patients were newly diagnosed, had a disease duration of under 2 months, and were aged 18 to 65 years. Any patient with an uncontrolled infection, another autoimmune disease, pregnancy or lactation was excluded. Clinical symptoms, serum thyroxine and TRAb, thyroid ultrasound, and orbital computed tomography formed the basis for the diagnoses. PBMCs were isolated from 10 ml of fresh peripheral blood by Ficoll-Paque density gradient centrifugation. Trizol reagent was used to extract total RNA, and RNA quality was then checked on an Agilent 2100 Bioanalyzer.

The receptor was isolated from a woman aged 18-29 years with Graves' hyperthyroidism. Recombination linked TRBV20-1 to TRBJ2-1; the D gene assignment is ambiguous. The sequenced material came from blood. This receptor carries the CDR3 CSARSSWDEQFF. The base sequence is TGCAGTGCTAGATCTTCGTGGGATGAGCAGTTCTTC.